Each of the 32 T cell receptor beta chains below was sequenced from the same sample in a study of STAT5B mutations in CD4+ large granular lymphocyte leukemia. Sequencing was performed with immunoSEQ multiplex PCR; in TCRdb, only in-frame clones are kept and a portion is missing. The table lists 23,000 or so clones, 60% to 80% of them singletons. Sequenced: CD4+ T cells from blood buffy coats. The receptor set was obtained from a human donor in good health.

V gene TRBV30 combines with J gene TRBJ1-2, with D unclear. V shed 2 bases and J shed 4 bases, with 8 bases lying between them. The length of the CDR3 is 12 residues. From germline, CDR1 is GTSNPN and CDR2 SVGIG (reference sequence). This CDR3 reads CAWSRQTYGYTF. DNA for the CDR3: TGTGCCTGGAGTCGTCAGACCTATGGCTACACCTTC.

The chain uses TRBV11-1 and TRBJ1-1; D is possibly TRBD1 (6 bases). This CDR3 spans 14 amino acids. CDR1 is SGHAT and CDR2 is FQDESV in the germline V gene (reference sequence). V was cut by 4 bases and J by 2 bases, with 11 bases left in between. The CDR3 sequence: CASSYPTGNTEAFF. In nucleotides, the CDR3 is TGTGCCAGCAGCTACCCGACAGGCAACACTGAAGCTTTCTTT. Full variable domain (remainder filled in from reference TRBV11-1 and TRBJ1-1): EAEVAQSPRYKITEKSQAVAFWCDPISGHATLYWYRQILGQGPELLVQFQDESVVDDSQLPKDRFSAERLKGVDSTLKIQPAELGDSAMYLCASSYPTGNTEAFFGQGTRLTVV.

CDR3 loop: CASSLSSLEVHTF. CDR3 DNA: TGTGCCAGCAGCTTAAGTTCTTTGGAGGTTCACACCTTC. The chain employs TRBV7-2 and TRBJ1-2; D gene ambiguous. The CDR3 runs to 13 residues. Germline values: CDR1 SGHTA, CDR2 FQGNSA. The germline V and J ends were trimmed by 2 bases and 12 bases, with 16 bases remaining between them.

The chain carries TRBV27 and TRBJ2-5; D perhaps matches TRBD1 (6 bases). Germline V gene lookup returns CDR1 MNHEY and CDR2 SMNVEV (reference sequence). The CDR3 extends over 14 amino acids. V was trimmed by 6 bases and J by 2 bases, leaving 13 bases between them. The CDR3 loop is CASRGQFYQETQYF. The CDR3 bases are TGTGCCAGCAGGGGACAATTTTATCAAGAGACCCAGTACTTC.

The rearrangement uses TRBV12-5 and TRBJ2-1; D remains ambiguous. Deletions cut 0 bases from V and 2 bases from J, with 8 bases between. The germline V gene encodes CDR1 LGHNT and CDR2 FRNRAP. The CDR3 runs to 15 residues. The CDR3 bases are TGTGCTAGTGGTTTGGTGGCAGACCCCTACAATGAGCAGTTCTTC. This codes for CASGLVADPYNEQFF. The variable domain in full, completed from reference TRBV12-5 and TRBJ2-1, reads DARVTQTPRHKVTEMGQEVTMRCQPILGHNTVFWYRQTMMQGLELLAYFRNRAPLDDSGMPKDRFSAEMPDATLATLKIQPSEPRDSAVYFCASGLVADPYNEQFFGPGTRLTVL.

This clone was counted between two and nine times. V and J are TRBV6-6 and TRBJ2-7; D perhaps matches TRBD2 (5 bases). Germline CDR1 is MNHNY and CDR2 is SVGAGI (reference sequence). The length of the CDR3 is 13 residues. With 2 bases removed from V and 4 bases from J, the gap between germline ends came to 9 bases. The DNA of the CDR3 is TGTGCCAGCAGTTACCCTACTAGTTACGAGCAGTACTTC. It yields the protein CASSYPTSYEQYF.

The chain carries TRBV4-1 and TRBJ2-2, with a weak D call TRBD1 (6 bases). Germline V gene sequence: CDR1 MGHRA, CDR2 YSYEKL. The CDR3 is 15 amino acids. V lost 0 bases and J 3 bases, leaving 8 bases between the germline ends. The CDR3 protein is CASSQDHRDTGELFF. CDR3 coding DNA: TGCGCCAGCAGCCAAGATCACAGGGACACCGGGGAGCTGTTTTTT.

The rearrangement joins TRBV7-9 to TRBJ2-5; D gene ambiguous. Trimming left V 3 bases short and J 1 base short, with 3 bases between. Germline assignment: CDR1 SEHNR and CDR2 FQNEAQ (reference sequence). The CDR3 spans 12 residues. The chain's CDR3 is CASSFTQETQYF. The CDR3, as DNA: TGTGCCAGCAGCTTTACCCAAGAGACCCAGTACTTC. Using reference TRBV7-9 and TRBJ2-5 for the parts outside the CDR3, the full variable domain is DTGVSQNPRHKITKRGQNVTFRCDPISEHNRLYWYRQTLGQGPEFLTYFQNEAQLEKSRLLSDRFSAERPKGSFSTLEIQRTEQGDSAMYLCASSFTQETQYFGPGTRLLVL.

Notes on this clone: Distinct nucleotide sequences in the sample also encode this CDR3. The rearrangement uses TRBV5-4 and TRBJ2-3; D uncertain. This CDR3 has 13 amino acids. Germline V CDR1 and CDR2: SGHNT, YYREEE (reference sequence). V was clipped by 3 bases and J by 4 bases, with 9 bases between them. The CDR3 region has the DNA TGTGCCAGCAGCTCCTATTTAGCAGATACGCAGTATTTT. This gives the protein CASSSYLADTQYF. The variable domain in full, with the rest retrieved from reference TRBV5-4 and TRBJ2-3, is ETGVTQSPTHLIKTRGQQVTLRCSSQSGHNTVSWYQQALGQGPQFIFQYYREEENGRGNFPPRFSGLQFPNYSSELNVNALELDDSALYLCASSSYLADTQYFGPGTRLTVL.

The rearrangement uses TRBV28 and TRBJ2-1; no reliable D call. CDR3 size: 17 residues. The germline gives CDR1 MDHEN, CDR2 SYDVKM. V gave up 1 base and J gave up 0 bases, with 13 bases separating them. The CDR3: CASSLYLRTSSYNEQFF. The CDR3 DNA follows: TGTGCCAGCAGTTTATACCTGAGGACCAGCTCCTACAATGAGCAGTTCTTC.

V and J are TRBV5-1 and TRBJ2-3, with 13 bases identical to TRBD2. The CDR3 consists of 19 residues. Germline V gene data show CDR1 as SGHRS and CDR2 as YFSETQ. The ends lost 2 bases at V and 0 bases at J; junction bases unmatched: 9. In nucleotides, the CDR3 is TGCGCCAGCAGCTTAGCCCCCGGGACTAGCGGGACGAGCACAGATACGCAGTATTTT. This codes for CASSLAPGTSGTSTDTQYF.

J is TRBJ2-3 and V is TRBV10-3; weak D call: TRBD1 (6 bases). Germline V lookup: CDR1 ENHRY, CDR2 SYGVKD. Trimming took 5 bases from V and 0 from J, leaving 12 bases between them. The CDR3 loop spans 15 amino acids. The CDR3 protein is CAISSRGQSTDTQYF. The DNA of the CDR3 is TGTGCCATCAGTTCCAGGGGCCAAAGCACAGATACGCAGTATTTT.

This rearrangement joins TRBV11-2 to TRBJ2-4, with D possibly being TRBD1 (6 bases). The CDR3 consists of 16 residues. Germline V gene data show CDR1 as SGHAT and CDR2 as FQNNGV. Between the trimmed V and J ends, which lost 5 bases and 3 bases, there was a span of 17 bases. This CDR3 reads CASSPPHRAGKNIQYF. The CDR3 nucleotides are TGTGCCAGCAGCCCCCCCCACAGGGCAGGCAAAAACATTCAGTACTTC.

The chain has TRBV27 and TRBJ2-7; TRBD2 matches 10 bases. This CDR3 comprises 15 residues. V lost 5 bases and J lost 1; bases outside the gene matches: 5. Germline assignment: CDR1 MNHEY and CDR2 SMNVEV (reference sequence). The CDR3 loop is CASSTRAGGSYEQYF. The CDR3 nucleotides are TGTGCCAGCAGTACTAGAGCGGGAGGGTCCTACGAGCAGTACTTC.

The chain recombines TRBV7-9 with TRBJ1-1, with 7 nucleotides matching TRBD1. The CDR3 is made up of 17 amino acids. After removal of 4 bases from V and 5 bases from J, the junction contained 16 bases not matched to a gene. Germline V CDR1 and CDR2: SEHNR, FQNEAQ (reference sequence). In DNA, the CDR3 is TGTGCCAGCAGCTCAGGGGGGGGGTGGACCCTTCTGACTGAAGCTTTCTTT. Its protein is CASSSGGGWTLLTEAFF.

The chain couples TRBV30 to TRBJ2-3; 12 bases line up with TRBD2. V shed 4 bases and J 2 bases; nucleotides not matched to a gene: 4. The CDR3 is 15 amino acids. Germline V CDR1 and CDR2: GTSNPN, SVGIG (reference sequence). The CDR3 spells CAWTGLAGITDTQYF. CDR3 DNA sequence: TGTGCCTGGACCGGACTAGCGGGGATCACAGATACGCAGTATTTT. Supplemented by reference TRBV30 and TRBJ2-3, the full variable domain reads SQTIHQWPATLVQPVGSPLSLECTVEGTSNPNLYWYRQAAGRGLQLLFYSVGIGQISSEVPQNLSASRPQDRQFILSSKKLLLSDSGFYLCAWTGLAGITDTQYFGPGTRLTVL.

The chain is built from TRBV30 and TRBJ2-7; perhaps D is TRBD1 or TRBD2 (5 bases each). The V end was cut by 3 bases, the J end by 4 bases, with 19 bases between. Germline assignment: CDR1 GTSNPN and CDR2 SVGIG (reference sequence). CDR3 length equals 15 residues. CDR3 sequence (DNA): TGTGCCTGGAGGCCTCCCCCCGGGACCTTTTACGAGCAGTACTTC. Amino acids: CAWRPPPGTFYEQYF.

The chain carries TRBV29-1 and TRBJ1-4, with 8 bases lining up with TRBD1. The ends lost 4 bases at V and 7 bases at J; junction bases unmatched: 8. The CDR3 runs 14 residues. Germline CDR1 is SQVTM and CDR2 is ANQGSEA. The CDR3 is CSVAPGGGSEKLFF. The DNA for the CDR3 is TGCAGCGTTGCCCCAGGGGGCGGGAGTGAAAAACTGTTTTTT.

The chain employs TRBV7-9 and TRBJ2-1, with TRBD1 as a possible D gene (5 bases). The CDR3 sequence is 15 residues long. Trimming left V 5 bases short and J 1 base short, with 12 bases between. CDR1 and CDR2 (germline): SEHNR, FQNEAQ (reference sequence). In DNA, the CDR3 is TGTGCCAGCAGCCCGCCAGGGCGGTCCTACAATGAGCAGTTCTTC. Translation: CASSPPGRSYNEQFF.

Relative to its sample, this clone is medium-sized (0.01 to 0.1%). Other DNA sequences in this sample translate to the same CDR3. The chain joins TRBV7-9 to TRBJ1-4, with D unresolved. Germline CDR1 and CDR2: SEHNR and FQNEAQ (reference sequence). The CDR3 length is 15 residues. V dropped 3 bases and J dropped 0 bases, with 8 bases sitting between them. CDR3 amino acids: CASSFPSTTNEKLFF. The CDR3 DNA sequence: TGTGCCAGCAGCTTCCCCAGTACAACTAATGAAAAACTGTTTTTT. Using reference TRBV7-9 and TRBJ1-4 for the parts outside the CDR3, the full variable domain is DTGVSQNPRHKITKRGQNVTFRCDPISEHNRLYWYRQTLGQGPEFLTYFQNEAQLEKSRLLSDRFSAERPKGSFSTLEIQRTEQGDSAMYLCASSFPSTTNEKLFFGSGTQLSVL.

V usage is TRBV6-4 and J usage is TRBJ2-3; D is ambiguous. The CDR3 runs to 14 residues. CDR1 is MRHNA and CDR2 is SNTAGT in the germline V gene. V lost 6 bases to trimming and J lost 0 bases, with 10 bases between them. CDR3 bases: TGTGCCAGCAGCTCACAAACTAGCACAGATACGCAGTATTTT. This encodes CASSSQTSTDTQYF.

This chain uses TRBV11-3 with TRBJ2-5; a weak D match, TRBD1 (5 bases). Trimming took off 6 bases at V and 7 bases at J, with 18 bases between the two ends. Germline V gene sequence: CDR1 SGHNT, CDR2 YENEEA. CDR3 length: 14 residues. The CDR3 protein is CASSPATTGATQYF. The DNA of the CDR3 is TGTGCCAGCAGTCCGGCCACCACTGGGGCGACCCAGTACTTC.

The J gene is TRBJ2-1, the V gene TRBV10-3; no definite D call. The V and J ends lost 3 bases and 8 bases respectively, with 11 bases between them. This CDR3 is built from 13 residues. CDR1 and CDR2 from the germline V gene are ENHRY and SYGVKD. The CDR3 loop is CAISEDSFDEQFF. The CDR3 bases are TGTGCCATCAGTGAAGATAGTTTCGATGAGCAGTTCTTC.

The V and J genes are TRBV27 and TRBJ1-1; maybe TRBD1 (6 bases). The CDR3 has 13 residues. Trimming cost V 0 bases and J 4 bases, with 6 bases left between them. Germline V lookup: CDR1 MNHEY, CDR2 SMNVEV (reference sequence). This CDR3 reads CASSLSGGTEAFF. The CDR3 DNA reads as TGTGCCAGCAGTTTATCAGGGGGCACTGAAGCTTTCTTT.

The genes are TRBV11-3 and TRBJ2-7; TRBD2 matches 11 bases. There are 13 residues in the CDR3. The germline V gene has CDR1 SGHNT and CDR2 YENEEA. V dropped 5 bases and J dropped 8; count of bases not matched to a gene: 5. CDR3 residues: CASSRGLAGKQYF. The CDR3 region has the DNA TGTGCCAGCAGCCGCGGACTAGCGGGCAAGCAGTACTTC. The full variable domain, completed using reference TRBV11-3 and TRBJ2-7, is EAGVVQSPRYKIIEKKQPVAFWCNPISGHNTLYWYLQNLGQGPELLIRYENEEAVDDSQLPKDRFSAERLKGVDSTLKIQPAELGDSAVYLCASSRGLAGKQYFGPGTRLTVT.

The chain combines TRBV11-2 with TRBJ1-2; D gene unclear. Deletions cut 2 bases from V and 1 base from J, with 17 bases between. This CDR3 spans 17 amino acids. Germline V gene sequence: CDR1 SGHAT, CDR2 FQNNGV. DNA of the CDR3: TGTGCCAGCAGCTTAAGTGATCTTATTTCAAATAACTATGGCTACACCTTC. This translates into CASSLSDLISNNYGYTF.

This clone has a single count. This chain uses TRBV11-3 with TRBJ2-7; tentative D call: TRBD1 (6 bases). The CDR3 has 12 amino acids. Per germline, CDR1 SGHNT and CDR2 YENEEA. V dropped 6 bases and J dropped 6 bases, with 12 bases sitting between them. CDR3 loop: CASRDTGSEQYF. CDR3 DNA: TGTGCCAGCAGAGATACAGGGAGCGAGCAGTACTTC.

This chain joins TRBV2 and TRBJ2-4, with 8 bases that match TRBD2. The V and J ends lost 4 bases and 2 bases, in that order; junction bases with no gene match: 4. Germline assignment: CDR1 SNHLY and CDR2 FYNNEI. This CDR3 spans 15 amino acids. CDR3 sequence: CASSAAGVTKNIQYF. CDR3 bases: TGTGCCAGCAGTGCAGCGGGAGTTACCAAAAACATTCAGTACTTC.

The CDR3 loop reads CASSEHRGTNQPQHF. CDR3 nucleotides: TGTGCCAGCAGTGAACACAGGGGCACCAATCAGCCCCAGCATTTT. V gene TRBV6-1 combines with J gene TRBJ1-5, with 7 bases aligning to TRBD1. The CDR3 covers 15 residues. Germline V gene data show CDR1 as MNHNS and CDR2 as SASEGT. Trimming took 2 bases from V and 3 from J; bases not matched to a gene: 4.

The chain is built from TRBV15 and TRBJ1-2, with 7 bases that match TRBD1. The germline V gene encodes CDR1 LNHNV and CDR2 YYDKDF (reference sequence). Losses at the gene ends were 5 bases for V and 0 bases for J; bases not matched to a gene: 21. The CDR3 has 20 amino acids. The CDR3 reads CATSGPTERGPSLANYGYTF. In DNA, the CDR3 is TGTGCCACCAGCGGACCCACCGAGAGGGGGCCTTCTTTAGCTAACTATGGCTACACCTTC. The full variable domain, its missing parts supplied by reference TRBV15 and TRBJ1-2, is DAMVIQNPRYQVTQFGKPVTLSCSQTLNHNVMYWYQQKSSQAPKLLFHYYDKDFNNEADTPDNFQSRRPNTSFCFLDIRSPGLGDTAMYLCATSGPTERGPSLANYGYTFGSGTRLTVV.

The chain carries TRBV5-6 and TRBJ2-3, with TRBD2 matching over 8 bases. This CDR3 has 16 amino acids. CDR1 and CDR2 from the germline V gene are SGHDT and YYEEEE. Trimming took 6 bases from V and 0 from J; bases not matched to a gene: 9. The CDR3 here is CASKPLSGGSTDTQYF. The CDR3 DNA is TGTGCCAGCAAACCCCTGAGCGGGGGTAGCACAGATACGCAGTATTTT.

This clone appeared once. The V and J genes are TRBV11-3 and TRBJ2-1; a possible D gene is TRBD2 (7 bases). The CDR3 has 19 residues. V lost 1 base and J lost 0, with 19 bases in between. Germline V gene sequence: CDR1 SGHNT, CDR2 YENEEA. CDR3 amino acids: CASSLGDTLAGFSYNEQFF. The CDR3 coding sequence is TGTGCCAGCAGCTTAGGGGACACATTAGCGGGCTTCTCCTACAATGAGCAGTTCTTC.